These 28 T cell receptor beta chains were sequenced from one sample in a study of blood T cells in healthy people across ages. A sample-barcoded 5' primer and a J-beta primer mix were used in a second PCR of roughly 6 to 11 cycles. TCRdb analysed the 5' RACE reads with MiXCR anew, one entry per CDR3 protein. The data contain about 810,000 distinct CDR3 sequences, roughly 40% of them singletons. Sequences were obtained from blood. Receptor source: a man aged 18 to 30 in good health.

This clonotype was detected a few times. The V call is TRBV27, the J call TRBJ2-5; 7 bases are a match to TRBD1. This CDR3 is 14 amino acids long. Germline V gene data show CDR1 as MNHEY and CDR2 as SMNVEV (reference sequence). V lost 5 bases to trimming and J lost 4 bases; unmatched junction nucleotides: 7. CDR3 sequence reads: CASSHLSGGETQYF. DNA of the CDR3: TGTGCCAGCAGTCACCTCTCAGGGGGAGAGACCCAGTACTTC.

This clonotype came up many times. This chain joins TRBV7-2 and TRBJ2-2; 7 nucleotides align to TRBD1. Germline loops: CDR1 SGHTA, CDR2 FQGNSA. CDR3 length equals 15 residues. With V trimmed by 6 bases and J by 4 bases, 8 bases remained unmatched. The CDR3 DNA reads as TGTGCCAGCAGTTTGGTCGCAGGGGGCACCGGGGAGCTGTTTTTT. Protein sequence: CASSLVAGGTGELFF. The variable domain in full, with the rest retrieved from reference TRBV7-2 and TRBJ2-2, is GAGVSQSPSNKVTEKGKDVELRCDPISGHTALYWYRQSLGQGLEFLIYFQGNSAPDKSGLPSDRFSAERTGGSVSTLTIQRTQQEDSAVYLCASSLVAGGTGELFFGEGSRLTVL.

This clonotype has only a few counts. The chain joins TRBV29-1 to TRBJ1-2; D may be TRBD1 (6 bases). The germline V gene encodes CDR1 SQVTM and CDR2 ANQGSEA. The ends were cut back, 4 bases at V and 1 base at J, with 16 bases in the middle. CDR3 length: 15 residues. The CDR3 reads CSVAGQFSFNYGYTF. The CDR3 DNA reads TGCAGCGTTGCCGGACAGTTTTCTTTTAACTATGGCTACACCTTC.

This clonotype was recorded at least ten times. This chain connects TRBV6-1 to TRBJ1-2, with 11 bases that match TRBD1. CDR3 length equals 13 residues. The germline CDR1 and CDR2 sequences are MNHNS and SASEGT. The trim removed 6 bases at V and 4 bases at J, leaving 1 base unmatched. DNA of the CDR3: TGTGCCAGCAGGGGGACAGGGGGCTATGGCTACACCTTC. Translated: CASRGTGGYGYTF.

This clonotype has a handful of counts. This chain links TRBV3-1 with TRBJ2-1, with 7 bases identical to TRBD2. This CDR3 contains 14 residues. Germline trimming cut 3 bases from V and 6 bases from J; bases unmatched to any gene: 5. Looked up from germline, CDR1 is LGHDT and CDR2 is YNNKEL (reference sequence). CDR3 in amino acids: CASSQVPSGNEQFF. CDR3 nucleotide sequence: TGTGCCAGCAGCCAGGTCCCTAGCGGCAATGAGCAGTTCTTC.

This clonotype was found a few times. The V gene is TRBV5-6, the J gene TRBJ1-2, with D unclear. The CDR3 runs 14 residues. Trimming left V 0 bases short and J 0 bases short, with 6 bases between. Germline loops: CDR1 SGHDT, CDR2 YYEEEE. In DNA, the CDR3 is TGTGCCAGCAGCTTGGGGGTTCCTAACTATGGCTACACCTTC. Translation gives CASSLGVPNYGYTF.

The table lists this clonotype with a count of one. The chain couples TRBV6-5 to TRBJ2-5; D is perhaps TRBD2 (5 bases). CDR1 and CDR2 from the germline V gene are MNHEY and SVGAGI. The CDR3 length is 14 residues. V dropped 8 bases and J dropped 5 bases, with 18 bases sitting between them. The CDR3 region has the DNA TGTGCCAGCGCGCGGGCCAGTTATTTCGAGACCCAGTACTTC. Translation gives CASARASYFETQYF.

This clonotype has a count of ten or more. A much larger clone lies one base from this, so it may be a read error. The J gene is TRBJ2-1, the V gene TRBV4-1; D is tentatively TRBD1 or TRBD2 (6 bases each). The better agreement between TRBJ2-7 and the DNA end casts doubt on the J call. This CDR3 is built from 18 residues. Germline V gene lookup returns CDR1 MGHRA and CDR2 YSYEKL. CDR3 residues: CASSQALREGGSYNEQYF. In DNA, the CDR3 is TGCGCCAGCAGCCAAGCCCTCCGAGAGGGGGGCTCCTACAATGAGCAGTACTTC.

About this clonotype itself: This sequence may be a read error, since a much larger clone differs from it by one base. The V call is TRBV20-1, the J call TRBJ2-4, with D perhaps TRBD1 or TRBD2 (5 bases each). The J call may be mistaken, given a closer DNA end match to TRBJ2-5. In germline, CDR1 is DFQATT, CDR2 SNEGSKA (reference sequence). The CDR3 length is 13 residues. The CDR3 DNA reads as TGCAGTGCCGGGGACCCCATTAAAGAGACCCAGTACTTC. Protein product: CSAGDPIKETQYF.

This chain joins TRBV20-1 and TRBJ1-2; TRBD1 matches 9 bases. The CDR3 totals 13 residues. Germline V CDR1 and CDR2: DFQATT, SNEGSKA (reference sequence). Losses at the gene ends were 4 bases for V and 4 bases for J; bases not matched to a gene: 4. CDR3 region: CSATGTGLYGYTF. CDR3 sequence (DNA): TGCAGTGCTACCGGGACAGGGCTCTATGGCTACACCTTC.

The CDR3 protein is CASSSSTTSNTEAFF. The CDR3 bases are TGTGCCAGCTCATCCTCGACAACTTCGAACACTGAAGCTTTCTTT. The V gene is TRBV18, the J gene TRBJ1-1; no clear D gene. Deletions cut 5 bases from V and 1 base from J, with 14 bases between. The CDR3 runs to 15 residues. The V gene's germline CDR1 is KGHSH and CDR2 LQKENI.

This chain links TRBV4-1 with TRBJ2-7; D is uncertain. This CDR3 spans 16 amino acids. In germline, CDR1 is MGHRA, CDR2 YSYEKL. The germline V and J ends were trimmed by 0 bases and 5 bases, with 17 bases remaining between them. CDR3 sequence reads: CASSQDAQTQPDEQYF. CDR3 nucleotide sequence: TGCGCCAGCAGCCAAGACGCCCAGACCCAACCCGACGAGCAGTACTTC.

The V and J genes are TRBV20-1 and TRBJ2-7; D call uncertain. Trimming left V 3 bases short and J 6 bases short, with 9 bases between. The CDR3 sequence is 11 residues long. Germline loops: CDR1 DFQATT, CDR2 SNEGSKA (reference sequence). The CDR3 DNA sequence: TGCAGTGCTAGCTCGGGCGGCGAGCAGTACTTC. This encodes CSASSGGEQYF.

DNA of the CDR3: TGCAGCGCCATAAAGGCCAGGAACACTGAAGCTTTCTTT. It encodes CSAIKARNTEAFF. The V gene is TRBV29-1, the J gene TRBJ1-1; D gene ambiguous. The CDR3 runs to 13 residues. Trimming stripped 7 bases from V and 1 base from J, with 13 bases between. Germline lookup yields CDR1 SQVTM and CDR2 ANQGSEA.

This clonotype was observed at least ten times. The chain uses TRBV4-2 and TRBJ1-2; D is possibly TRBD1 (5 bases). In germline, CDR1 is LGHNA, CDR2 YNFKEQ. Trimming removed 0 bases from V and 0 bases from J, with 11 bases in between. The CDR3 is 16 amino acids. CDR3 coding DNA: TGTGCCAGCAGCCAAGACGGAGGGGAAGCTAACTATGGCTACACCTTC. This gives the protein CASSQDGGEANYGYTF.

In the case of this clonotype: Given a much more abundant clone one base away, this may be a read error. Here the CDR3 DNA reads TGCAGTGCTAGAGATTGGCTAGCGGGGGGGAAGTACCATGAGCAGTTCTTC. Translating gives CSARDWLAGGKYHEQFF. The chain recombines TRBV20-1 with TRBJ2-1; 12 nucleotides match TRBD2. The CDR3 is 17 residues long. V lost 0 bases, J lost 8 bases, and 11 bases stayed unmatched. Germline values: CDR1 DFQATT, CDR2 SNEGSKA (reference sequence).

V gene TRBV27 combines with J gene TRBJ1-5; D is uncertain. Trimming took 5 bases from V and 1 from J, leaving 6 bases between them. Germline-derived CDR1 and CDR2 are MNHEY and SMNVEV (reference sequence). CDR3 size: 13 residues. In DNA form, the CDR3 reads TGTGCCAGCAGTGTATGGAGCAATCAGCCCCAGCATTTT. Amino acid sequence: CASSVWSNQPQHF.

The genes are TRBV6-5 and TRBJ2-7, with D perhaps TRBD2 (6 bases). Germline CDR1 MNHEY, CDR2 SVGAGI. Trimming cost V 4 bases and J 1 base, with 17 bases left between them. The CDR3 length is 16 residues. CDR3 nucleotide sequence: TGTGCCAGCAGTTCCCGACCGGGGGAGTGGTCCTACGAGCAGTACTTC. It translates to CASSSRPGEWSYEQYF.

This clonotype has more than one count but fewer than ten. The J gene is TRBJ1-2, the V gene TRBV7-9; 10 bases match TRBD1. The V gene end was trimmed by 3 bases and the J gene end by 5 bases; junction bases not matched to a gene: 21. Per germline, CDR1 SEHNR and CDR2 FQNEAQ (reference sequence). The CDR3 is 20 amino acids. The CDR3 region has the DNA TGTGCCAGCAGCTTTTATGACCCGGCAGAGATCGACAGGGGGCTGTATGGCTACACCTTC. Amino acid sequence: CASSFYDPAEIDRGLYGYTF.

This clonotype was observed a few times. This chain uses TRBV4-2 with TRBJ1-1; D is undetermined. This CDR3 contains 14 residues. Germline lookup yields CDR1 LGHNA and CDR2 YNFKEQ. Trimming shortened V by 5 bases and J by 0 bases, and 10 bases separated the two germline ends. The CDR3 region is CASSSGVMNTEAFF. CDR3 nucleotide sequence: TGTGCCAGCAGCAGCGGAGTCATGAACACTGAAGCTTTCTTT.

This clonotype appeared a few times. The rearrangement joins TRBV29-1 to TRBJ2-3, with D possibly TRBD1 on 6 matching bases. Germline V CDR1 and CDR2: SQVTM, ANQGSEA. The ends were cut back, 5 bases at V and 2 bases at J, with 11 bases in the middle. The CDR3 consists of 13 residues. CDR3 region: CSVQGRYTDTQYF. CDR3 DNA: TGCAGCGTTCAGGGGCGTTACACAGATACGCAGTATTTT.

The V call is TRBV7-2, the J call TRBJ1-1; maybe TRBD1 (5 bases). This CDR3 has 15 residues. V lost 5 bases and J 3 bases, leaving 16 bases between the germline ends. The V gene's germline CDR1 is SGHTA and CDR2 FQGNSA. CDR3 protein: CASSRRGGEHTEAFF. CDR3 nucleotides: TGTGCCAGCAGCCGCCGGGGGGGAGAGCACACTGAAGCTTTCTTT.

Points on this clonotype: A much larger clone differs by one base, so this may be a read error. The CDR3 spells CSARLAGALMNEQYF. CDR3 nucleotides: TGCAGTGCCCGCCTAGCGGGGGCCCTCATGAACGAGCAGTACTTC. The chain is built from TRBV20-1 and TRBJ2-7; 10 bases align to TRBD2. V lost 6 bases to trimming and J lost 5 bases; unmatched junction nucleotides: 13. The CDR3 consists of 15 residues. CDR1 is DFQATT, CDR2 SNEGSKA, per germline (reference sequence).

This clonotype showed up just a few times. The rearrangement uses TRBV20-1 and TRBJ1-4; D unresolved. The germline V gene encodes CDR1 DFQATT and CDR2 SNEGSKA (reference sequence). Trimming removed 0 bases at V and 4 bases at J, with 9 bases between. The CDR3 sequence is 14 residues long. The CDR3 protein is CSARDFGSNEKLFF. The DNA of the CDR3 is TGCAGTGCTAGAGATTTTGGCAGTAATGAAAAACTGTTTTTT.

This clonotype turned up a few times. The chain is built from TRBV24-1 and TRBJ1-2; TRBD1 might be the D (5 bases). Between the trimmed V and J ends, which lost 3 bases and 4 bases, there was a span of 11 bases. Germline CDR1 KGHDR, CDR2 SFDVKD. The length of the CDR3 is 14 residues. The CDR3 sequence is CATSDAGLTYGYTF. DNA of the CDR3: TGTGCCACCAGTGATGCGGGACTGACCTATGGCTACACCTTC.

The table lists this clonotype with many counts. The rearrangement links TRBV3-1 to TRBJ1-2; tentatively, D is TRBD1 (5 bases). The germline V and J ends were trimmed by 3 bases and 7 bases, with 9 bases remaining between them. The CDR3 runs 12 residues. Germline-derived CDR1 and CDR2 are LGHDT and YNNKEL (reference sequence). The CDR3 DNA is TGTGCCAGCAGCCACGAAGGGACTGGCTACACCTTC. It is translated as CASSHEGTGYTF. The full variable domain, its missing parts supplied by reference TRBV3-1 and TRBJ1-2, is DTAVSQTPKYLVTQMGNDKSIKCEQNLGHDTMYWYKQDSKKFLKIMFSYNNKELIINETVPNRFSPKSPDKAHLNLHINSLELGDSAVYFCASSHEGTGYTFGSGTRLTVV.

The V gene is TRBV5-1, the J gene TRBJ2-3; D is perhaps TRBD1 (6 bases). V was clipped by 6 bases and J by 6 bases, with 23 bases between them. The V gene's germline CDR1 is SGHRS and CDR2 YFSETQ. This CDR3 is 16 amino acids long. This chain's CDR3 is CASNPGTGIEVDTQYF. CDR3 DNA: TGCGCCAGCAACCCCGGAACAGGGATTGAAGTCGATACGCAGTATTTT.

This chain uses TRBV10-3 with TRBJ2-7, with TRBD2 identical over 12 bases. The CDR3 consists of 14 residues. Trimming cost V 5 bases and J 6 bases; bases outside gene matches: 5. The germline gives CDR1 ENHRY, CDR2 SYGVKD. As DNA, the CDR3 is TGTGCCATCAGTTCTGGACTAGCGGGGAGCGAGCAGTACTTC. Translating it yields CAISSGLAGSEQYF.